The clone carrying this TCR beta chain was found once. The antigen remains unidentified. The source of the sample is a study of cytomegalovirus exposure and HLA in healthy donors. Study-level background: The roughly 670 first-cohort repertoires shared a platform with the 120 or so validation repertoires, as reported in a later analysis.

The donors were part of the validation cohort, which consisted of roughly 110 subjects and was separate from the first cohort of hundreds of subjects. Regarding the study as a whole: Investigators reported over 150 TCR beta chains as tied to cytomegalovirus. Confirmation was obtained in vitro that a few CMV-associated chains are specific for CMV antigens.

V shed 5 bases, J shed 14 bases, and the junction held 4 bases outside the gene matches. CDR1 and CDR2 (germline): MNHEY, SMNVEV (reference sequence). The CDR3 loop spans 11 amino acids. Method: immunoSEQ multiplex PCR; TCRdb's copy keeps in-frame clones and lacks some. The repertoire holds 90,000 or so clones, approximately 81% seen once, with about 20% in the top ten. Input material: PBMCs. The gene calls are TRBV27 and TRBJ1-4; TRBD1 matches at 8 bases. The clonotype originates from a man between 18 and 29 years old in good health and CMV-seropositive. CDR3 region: CASSARGHLFF. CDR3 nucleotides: TGTGCCAGCAGTGCCAGGGGGCACCTGTTTTTT.